This T cell receptor (beta chain) was profiled in a study of blood T cells in healthy people across ages. The trim removed 5 bases at V and 2 bases at J, leaving 4 bases unmatched. CDR1 is DFQATT, CDR2 SNEGSKA, per germline (reference sequence). CDR3 length: 15 residues. A second PCR, run for about 7 to 12 cycles, used a sample-barcoded 5' primer plus a J-beta primer mix. TCRdb independently ran MiXCR on the 5' RACE reads; one entry per CDR3 protein. The data contain roughly 1.7 million distinct CDR3 sequences, about 35% of them singletons. The chain couples TRBV20-1 to TRBJ2-3, with TRBD2 identical over 13 bases. Material: blood. The sequence was collected from a woman aged 25 to 39 in good health. CDR3 nucleotide sequence: TGCAGTGCTGGTACTAGCGGGAGGGCCACAGATACGCAGTATTTT. Translating it yields CSAGTSGRATDTQYF.